The 9 T cell receptor beta chains reported below all come from one sample, sequenced in a study of the immune and genomic landscape of osteosarcoma. Method: immunoSEQ multiplex PCR; TCRdb's copy keeps in-frame clones and lacks some. The sample lists roughly 1,200 clones; roughly 77% were seen once. Sequenced sample: primary tumor tissue from the femur. The source is a man aged 30 to 45 with osteosarcoma.

The V gene is TRBV19, the J gene TRBJ2-3; D perhaps matches TRBD2 (5 bases). This CDR3 spans 15 amino acids. Germline V CDR1 and CDR2: LNHDA, SQIVND (reference sequence). V lost 6 bases to trimming and J lost 0 bases, with 13 bases between them. In DNA form, the CDR3 reads TGTGCCAGTAGGGGGAGCGCAACTAGCACAGATACGCAGTATTTT. It translates to CASRGSATSTDTQYF.

The chain couples TRBV15 to TRBJ2-5; TRBD1 or TRBD2 may be the D gene (5 bases each). V dropped 7 bases and J dropped 4 bases, with 22 bases sitting between them. The CDR3 runs 16 residues. Germline CDR1 LNHNV, CDR2 YYDKDF (reference sequence). The CDR3 loop is CATTTTHLGDRETQYF. In DNA, the CDR3 is TGTGCCACCACCACCACCCACCTGGGGGACCGAGAGACCCAGTACTTC.

This clone has only a few counts. The chain is built from TRBV19 and TRBJ1-5; the D gene is possibly TRBD1 (6 bases). Germline CDR1 LNHDA, CDR2 SQIVND (reference sequence). This CDR3 has 15 residues. The V and J ends lost 6 bases and 0 bases respectively, with 12 bases between them. Here the CDR3 reads CASSGTFNSNQPQHF. The CDR3 nucleotides are TGTGCCAGTAGCGGGACATTTAATAGCAATCAGCCCCAGCATTTT.

The chain has TRBV5-6 and TRBJ1-1, with TRBD1 as a possible D gene (5 bases). CDR1 and CDR2 (germline): SGHDT, YYEEEE. The CDR3 consists of 13 residues. V was trimmed by 8 bases and J by 3 bases, leaving 14 bases between them. The CDR3: CASRGTGYTEAFF. DNA for the CDR3: TGTGCCAGTAGGGGCACCGGTTACACTGAAGCTTTCTTT.

The chain combines TRBV30 with TRBJ1-5; D unclear. CDR1 is GTSNPN, CDR2 SVGIG, per germline (reference sequence). The length of the CDR3 is 12 residues. The V end was cut by 2 bases, the J end by 2 bases, with 4 bases between. CDR3 bases: TGTGCCTGGAGTATGGGCAATCAGCCCCAGCATTTT. Encoded protein: CAWSMGNQPQHF.

The chain uses TRBV6-4 and TRBJ2-3, with TRBD2 matching 11 bases. Per germline, CDR1 MRHNA and CDR2 SNTAGT. V lost 0 bases and J lost 4; bases outside the gene matches: 0. The CDR3 sequence is 15 residues long. Here the CDR3 reads CASSDSSGGADTQYF. CDR3 in DNA: TGTGCCAGCAGTGACTCTAGCGGGGGGGCAGATACGCAGTATTTT.

By share, this clone counts as large (0.1 to 1%). This chain links TRBV7-2 with TRBJ2-7, with no clear D. The CDR3 loop spans 14 amino acids. The germline V gene encodes CDR1 SGHTA and CDR2 FQGNSA. Trimming cost V 3 bases and J 0 bases, with 9 bases left between them. The CDR3 DNA reads as TGTGCCAGCAGCTTGACTCTCAGCTCCTACGAGCAGTACGTC. Translated, it gives CASSLTLSSYEQYV.

This sequence joins TRBV5-1 and TRBJ2-3, with TRBD1 matching 8 bases. Germline lookup yields CDR1 SGHRS and CDR2 YFSETQ. The CDR3 length is 17 residues. V dropped 2 bases and J dropped 6; count of bases not matched to a gene: 14. CDR3: CASSFPFDRGDEDTQYF. The CDR3 DNA reads as TGCGCCAGCAGCTTCCCCTTTGACAGGGGAGATGAGGATACGCAGTATTTT.

The CDR3 spells CASSQDRTGYNSPLHF. CDR3 in DNA: TGCGCCAGCAGCCAAGATCGGACAGGTTATAATTCACCCCTCCACTTT. The chain links TRBV4-3 to TRBJ1-6; 7 bases agree with TRBD1. Per the germline V gene, CDR1 is LGHNA and CDR2 is YSLEER. The CDR3 runs to 16 residues. After removal of 0 bases from V and 4 bases from J, the junction contained 3 bases not matched to a gene.